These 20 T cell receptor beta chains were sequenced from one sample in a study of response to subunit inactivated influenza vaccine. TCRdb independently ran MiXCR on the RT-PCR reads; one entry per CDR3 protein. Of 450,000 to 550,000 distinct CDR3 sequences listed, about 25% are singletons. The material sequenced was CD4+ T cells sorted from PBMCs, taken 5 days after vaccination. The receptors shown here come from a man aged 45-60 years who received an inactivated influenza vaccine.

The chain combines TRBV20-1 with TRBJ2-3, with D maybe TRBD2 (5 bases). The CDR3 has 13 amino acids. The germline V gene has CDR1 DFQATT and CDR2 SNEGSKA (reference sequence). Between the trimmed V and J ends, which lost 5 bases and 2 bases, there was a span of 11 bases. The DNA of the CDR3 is TGCAGTGCTGAGGACTCGGCCACAGATACGCAGTATTTT. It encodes CSAEDSATDTQYF.

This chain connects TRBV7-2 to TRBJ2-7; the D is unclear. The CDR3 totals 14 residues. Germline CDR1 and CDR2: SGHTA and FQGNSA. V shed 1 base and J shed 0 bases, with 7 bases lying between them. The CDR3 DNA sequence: TGTGCCAGCAGCTTAGTTAGCCACTCCTACGAGCAGTACTTC. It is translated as CASSLVSHSYEQYF.

In DNA, the CDR3 is TGCAGTGCTAGAGAGGGACAGATCCGGGATACGCAGTATTTT. Protein sequence: CSAREGQIRDTQYF. The rearrangement joins TRBV20-1 to TRBJ2-3, with 7 nucleotides matching TRBD1. This CDR3 is 14 amino acids long. J was trimmed by 6 bases and V by 0 bases; bases with no gene match: 6. The V gene's germline CDR1 is DFQATT and CDR2 SNEGSKA (reference sequence).

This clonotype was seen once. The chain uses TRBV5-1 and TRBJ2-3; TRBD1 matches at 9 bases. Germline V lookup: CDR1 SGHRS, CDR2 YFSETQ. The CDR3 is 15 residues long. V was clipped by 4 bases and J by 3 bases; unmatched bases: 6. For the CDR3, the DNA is TGCGCCAGCAGCCCCACAGGGGGCGAGACAGATACGCAGTATTTT. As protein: CASSPTGGETDTQYF.

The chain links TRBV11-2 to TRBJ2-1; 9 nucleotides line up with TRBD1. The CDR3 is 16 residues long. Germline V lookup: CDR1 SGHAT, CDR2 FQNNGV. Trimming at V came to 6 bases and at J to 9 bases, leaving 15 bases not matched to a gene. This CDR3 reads CASRSITGTGRGEQFF. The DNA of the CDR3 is TGTGCCAGCAGAAGCATTACCGGGACAGGGCGAGGTGAGCAGTTCTTC. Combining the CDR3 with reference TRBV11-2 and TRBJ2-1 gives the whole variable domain EAGVAQSPRYKIIEKRQSVAFWCNPISGHATLYWYQQILGQGPKLLIQFQNNGVVDDSQLPKDRFSAERLKGVDSTLKIQPAKLEDSAVYLCASRSITGTGRGEQFFGPGTRLTVL.

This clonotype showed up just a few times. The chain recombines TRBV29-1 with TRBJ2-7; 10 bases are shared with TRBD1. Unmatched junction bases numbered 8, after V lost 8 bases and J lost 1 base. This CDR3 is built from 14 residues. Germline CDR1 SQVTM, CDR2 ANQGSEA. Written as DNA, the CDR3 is TGCAGCATAGTGGTGGGACAGGGGTCCTACGAGCAGTACTTC. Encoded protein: CSIVVGQGSYEQYF.

CDR3 nucleotide sequence: TGTGCCAGCAGTAGAGACAGGGGTGGTGGCTACACCTTC. This sequence encodes CASSRDRGGGYTF. V gene TRBV6-1 combines with J gene TRBJ1-2, with 8 bases that match TRBD1. The germline CDR1 and CDR2 sequences are MNHNS and SASEGT. With V trimmed by 5 bases and J by 7 bases, 6 bases remained unmatched. The CDR3 sequence is 13 residues long.

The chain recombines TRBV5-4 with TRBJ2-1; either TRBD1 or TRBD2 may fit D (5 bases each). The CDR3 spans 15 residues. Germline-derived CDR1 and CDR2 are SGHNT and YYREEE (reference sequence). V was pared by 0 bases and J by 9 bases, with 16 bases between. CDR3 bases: TGTGCCAGCAGCTTGGAGATCTCTGGGGACGGTGAGCAGTTCTTC. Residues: CASSLEISGDGEQFF.

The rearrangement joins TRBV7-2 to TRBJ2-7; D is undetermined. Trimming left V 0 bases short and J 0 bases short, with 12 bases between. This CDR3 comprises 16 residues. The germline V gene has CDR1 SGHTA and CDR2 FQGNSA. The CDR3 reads CASSLAGRRSSYEQYF. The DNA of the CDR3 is TGTGCCAGCAGCTTAGCCGGACGTAGAAGCTCCTACGAGCAGTACTTC.

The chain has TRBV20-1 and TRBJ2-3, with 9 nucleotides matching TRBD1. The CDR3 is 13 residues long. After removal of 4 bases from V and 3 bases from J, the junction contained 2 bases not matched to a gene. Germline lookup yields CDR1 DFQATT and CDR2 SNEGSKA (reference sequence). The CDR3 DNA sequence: TGCAGTGCTAACGACAGGGGGACAGATACGCAGTATTTT. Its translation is CSANDRGTDTQYF.

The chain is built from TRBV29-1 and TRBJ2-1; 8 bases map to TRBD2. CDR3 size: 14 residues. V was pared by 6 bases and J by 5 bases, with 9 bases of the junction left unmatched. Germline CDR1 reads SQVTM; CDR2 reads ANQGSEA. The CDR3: CSVKTSVRHNEQFF. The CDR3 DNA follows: TGCAGCGTAAAGACTAGCGTCAGACACAATGAGCAGTTCTTC.

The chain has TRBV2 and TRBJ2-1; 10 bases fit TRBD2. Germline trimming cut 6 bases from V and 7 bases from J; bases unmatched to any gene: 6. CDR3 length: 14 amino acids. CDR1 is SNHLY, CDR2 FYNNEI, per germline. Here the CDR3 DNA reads TGTGCCAGCAGAGCTCTAGCGGGAGATAATGAGCAGTTCTTC. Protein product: CASRALAGDNEQFF.

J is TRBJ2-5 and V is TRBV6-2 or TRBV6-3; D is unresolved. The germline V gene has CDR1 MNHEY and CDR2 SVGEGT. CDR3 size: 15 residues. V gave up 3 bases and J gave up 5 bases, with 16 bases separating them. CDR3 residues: CASSYSGPRRETQYF. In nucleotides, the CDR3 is TGTGCCAGCAGTTATTCCGGGCCCCGCCGGGAGACCCAGTACTTC.

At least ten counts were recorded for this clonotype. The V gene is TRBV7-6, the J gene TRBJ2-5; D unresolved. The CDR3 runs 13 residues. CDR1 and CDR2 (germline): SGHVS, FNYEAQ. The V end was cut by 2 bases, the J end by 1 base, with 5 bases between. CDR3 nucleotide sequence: TGTGCCAGCAGCTTAATATCCCAAGAGACCCAGTACTTC. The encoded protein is CASSLISQETQYF.

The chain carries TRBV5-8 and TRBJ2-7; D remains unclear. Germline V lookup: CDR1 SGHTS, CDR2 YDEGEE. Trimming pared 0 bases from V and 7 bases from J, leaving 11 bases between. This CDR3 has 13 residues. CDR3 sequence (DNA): TGTGCCAGCAGCTTGGGATACGTTGGAGAGCAGTACTTC. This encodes CASSLGYVGEQYF. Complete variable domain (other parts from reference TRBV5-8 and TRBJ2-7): EAGVTQSPTHLIKTRGQQATLRCSPISGHTSVYWYQQALGLGLQFLLWYDEGEERNRGNFPPRFSGRQFPNYSSELNVNALELEDSALYLCASSLGYVGEQYFGPGTRLTVT.

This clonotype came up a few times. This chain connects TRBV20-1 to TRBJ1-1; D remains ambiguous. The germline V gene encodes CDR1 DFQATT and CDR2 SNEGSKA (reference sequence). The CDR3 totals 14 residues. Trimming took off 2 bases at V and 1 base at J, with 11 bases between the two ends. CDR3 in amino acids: CSARRPAENTEAFF. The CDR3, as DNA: TGCAGTGCTAGAAGGCCGGCCGAGAACACTGAAGCTTTCTTT.

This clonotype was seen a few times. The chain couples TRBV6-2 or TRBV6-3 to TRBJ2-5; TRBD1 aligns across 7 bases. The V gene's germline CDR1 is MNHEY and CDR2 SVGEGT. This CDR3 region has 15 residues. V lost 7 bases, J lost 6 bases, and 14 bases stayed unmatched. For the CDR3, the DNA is TGTGCCAGCACCTACGAGACAGGGCCAAGGAAGACCCAGTACTTC. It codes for CASTYETGPRKTQYF.

CDR3 protein: CLGQNQETQYF. Here the CDR3 DNA reads TGCCTAGGGCAGAATCAAGAGACCCAGTACTTC. The V call is TRBV20-1, the J call TRBJ2-5; D is unresolved. CDR1 is DFQATT, CDR2 SNEGSKA, per germline (reference sequence). The CDR3 length is 11 residues.

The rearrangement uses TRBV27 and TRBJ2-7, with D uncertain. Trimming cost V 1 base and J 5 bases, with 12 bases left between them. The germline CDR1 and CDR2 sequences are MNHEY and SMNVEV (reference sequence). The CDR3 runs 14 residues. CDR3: CASSLYPLTHEQYF. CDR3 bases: TGTGCCAGCAGTTTATACCCACTCACCCACGAGCAGTACTTC.

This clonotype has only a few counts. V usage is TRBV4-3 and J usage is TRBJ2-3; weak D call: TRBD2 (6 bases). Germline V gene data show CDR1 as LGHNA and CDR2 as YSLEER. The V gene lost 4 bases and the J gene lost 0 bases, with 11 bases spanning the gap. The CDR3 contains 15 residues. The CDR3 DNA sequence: TGCGCCAGCAGCCGGCGGGGTTATAGCACAGATACGCAGTATTTT. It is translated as CASSRRGYSTDTQYF.